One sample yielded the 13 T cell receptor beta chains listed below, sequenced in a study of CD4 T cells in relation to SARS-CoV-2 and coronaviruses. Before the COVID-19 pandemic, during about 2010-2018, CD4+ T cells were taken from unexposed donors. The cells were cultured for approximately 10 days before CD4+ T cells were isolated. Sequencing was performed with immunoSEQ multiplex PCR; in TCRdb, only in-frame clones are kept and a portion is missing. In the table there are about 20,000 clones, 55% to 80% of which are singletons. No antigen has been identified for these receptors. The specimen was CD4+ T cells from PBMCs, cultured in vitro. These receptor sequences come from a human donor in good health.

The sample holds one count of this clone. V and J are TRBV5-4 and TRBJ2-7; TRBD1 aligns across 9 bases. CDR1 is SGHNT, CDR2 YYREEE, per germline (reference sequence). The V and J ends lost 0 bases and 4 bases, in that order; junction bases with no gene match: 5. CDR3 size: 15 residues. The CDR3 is CASSLEVTGGYEQYF. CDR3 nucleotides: TGTGCCAGCAGCTTGGAAGTGACAGGGGGTTACGAGCAGTACTTC. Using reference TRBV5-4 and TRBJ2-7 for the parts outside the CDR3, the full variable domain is ETGVTQSPTHLIKTRGQQVTLRCSSQSGHNTVSWYQQALGQGPQFIFQYYREEENGRGNFPPRFSGLQFPNYSSELNVNALELDDSALYLCASSLEVTGGYEQYFGPGTRLTVT.

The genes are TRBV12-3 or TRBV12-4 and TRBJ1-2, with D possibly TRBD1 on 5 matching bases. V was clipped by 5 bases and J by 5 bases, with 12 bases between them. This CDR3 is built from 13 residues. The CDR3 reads CASSPLGHYGYTF. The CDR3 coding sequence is TGTGCCAGCAGTCCCCTGGGGCATTATGGCTACACCTTC.

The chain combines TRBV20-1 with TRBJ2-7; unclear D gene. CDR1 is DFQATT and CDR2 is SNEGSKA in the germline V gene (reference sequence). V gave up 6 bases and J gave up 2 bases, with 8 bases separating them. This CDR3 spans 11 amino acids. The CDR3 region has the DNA TGCAGTGCCAGGAGTCCCTACGAGCAGTACTTC. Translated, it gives CSARSPYEQYF.

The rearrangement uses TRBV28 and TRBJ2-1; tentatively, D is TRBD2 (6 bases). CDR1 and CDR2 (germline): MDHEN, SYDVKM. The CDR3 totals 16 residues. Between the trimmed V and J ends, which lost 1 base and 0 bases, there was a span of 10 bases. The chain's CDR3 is CASSLYGRSSYNEQFF. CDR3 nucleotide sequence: TGTGCCAGCAGTTTATACGGGAGAAGCTCCTACAATGAGCAGTTCTTC.

CDR3 DNA sequence: TGTGCCAGTAGTACAACCGGGACAGGGGTTGAAAAACTGTTTTTT. Protein: CASSTTGTGVEKLFF. This chain connects TRBV19 to TRBJ1-4; 10 bases line up with TRBD1. From germline, CDR1 is LNHDA and CDR2 SQIVND (reference sequence). V was pared by 4 bases and J by 7 bases, with 6 bases of the junction left unmatched. The CDR3 consists of 15 residues.

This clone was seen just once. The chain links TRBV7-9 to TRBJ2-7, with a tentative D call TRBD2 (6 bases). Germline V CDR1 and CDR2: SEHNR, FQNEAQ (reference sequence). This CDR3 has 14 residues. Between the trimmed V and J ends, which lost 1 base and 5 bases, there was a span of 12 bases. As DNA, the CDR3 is TGTGCCAGCAGCTTAGACGGGAGAGGGCACGAGCAGTACTTC. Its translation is CASSLDGRGHEQYF.

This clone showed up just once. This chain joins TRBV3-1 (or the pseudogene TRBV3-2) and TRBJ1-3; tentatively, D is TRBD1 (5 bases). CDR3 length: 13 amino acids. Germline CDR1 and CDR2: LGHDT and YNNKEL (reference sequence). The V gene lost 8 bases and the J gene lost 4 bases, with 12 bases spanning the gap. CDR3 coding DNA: TGTGCCAGCCGGGGGATAGCGGGAAACACCATATATTTT. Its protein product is CASRGIAGNTIYF.

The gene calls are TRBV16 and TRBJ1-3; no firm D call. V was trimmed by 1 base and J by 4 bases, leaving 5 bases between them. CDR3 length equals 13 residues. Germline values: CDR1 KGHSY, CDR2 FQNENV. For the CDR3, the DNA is TGTGCCAGCAGCCAATTGCGGGGAAACACCATATATTTT. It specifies CASSQLRGNTIYF.

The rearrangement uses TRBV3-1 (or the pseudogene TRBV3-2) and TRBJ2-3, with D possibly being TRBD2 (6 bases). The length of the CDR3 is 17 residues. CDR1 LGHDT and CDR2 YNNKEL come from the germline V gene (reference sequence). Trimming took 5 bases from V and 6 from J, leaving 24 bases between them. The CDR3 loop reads CASSSSLAHGGRDTQYF. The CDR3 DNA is TGTGCCAGCAGCTCCTCACTAGCCCACGGGGGTCGCGATACGCAGTATTTT.

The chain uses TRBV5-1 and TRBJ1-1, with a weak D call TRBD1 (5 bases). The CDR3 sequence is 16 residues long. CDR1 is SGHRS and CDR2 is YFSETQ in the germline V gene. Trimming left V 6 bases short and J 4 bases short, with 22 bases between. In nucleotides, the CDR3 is TGCGCCAGCAACAATGGTGGGGGTTCGGGTATCACTGAAGCTTTCTTT. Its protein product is CASNNGGGSGITEAFF.

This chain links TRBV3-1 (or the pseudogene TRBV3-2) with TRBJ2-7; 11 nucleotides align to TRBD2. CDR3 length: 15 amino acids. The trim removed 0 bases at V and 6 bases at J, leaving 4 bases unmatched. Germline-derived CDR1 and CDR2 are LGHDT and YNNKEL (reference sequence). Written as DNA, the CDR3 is TGTGCCAGCAGCCAAGAGGCTAGCGGGGGGAGCGAGCAGTACTTC. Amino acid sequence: CASSQEASGGSEQYF.

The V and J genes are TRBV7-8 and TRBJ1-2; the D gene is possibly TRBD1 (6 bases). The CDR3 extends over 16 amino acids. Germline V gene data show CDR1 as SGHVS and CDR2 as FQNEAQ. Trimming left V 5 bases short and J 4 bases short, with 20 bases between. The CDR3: CASSTVITGLSYGYTF. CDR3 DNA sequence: TGTGCCAGCAGCACAGTAATCACAGGGTTGAGCTATGGCTACACCTTC. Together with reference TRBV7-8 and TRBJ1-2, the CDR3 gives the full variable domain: GAGVSQSPRYKVAKRGQDVALRCDPISGHVSLFWYQQALGQGPEFLTYFQNEAQLDKSGLPSDRFFAERPEGSVSTLKIQRTQQEDSAVYLCASSTVITGLSYGYTFGSGTRLTVV.

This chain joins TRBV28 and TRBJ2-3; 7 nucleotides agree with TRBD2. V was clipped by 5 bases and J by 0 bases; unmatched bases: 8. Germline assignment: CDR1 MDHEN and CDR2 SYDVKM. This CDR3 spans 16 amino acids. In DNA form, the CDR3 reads TGTGCCAGCAGTCCGGCCGGACTAGAGAGCACAGATACGCAGTATTTT. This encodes CASSPAGLESTDTQYF.